This TCR beta chain was found in a study of cytomegalovirus exposure and HLA in healthy donors. Overall study: Early release data held tens of millions of unique TCRs from HLA-typed donors.

Of note for this clone: Its cognate antigen is unknown.

The PCR employed 60 Vbeta primers together with 13 Jbeta primers. Sequencing used immunoSEQ multiplex PCR; TCRdb keeps in-frame clones, though not all of them. The data hold about 140,000 clones, with around 75% observed a single time. CDR3 size: 19 residues. Trimming cost V 6 bases and J 4 bases; bases outside gene matches: 20. Per germline, CDR1 LNHDA and CDR2 SQIVND (reference sequence). Study-level results: Researchers left out some V segments, among them TRBV6-2 and TRBV6-3, as indistinguishable. The investigators catalogued 150 to 200 TCR beta chains as cytomegalovirus-associated. Previously analyzed data showed that most TCR beta V segments were productive at a frequency of about 90% or about 30%.

Material: PBMCs. The receptor was derived from a male donor in good health and CMV-seronegative. The rearrangement uses TRBV19 and TRBJ2-1; 8 nucleotides line up with TRBD2. The CDR3 loop is CASSGGGTSENWGYNEQFF. The CDR3 nucleotides are TGTGCCAGTAGCGGGGGGGGGACTAGTGAAAACTGGGGATACAATGAGCAGTTCTTC.